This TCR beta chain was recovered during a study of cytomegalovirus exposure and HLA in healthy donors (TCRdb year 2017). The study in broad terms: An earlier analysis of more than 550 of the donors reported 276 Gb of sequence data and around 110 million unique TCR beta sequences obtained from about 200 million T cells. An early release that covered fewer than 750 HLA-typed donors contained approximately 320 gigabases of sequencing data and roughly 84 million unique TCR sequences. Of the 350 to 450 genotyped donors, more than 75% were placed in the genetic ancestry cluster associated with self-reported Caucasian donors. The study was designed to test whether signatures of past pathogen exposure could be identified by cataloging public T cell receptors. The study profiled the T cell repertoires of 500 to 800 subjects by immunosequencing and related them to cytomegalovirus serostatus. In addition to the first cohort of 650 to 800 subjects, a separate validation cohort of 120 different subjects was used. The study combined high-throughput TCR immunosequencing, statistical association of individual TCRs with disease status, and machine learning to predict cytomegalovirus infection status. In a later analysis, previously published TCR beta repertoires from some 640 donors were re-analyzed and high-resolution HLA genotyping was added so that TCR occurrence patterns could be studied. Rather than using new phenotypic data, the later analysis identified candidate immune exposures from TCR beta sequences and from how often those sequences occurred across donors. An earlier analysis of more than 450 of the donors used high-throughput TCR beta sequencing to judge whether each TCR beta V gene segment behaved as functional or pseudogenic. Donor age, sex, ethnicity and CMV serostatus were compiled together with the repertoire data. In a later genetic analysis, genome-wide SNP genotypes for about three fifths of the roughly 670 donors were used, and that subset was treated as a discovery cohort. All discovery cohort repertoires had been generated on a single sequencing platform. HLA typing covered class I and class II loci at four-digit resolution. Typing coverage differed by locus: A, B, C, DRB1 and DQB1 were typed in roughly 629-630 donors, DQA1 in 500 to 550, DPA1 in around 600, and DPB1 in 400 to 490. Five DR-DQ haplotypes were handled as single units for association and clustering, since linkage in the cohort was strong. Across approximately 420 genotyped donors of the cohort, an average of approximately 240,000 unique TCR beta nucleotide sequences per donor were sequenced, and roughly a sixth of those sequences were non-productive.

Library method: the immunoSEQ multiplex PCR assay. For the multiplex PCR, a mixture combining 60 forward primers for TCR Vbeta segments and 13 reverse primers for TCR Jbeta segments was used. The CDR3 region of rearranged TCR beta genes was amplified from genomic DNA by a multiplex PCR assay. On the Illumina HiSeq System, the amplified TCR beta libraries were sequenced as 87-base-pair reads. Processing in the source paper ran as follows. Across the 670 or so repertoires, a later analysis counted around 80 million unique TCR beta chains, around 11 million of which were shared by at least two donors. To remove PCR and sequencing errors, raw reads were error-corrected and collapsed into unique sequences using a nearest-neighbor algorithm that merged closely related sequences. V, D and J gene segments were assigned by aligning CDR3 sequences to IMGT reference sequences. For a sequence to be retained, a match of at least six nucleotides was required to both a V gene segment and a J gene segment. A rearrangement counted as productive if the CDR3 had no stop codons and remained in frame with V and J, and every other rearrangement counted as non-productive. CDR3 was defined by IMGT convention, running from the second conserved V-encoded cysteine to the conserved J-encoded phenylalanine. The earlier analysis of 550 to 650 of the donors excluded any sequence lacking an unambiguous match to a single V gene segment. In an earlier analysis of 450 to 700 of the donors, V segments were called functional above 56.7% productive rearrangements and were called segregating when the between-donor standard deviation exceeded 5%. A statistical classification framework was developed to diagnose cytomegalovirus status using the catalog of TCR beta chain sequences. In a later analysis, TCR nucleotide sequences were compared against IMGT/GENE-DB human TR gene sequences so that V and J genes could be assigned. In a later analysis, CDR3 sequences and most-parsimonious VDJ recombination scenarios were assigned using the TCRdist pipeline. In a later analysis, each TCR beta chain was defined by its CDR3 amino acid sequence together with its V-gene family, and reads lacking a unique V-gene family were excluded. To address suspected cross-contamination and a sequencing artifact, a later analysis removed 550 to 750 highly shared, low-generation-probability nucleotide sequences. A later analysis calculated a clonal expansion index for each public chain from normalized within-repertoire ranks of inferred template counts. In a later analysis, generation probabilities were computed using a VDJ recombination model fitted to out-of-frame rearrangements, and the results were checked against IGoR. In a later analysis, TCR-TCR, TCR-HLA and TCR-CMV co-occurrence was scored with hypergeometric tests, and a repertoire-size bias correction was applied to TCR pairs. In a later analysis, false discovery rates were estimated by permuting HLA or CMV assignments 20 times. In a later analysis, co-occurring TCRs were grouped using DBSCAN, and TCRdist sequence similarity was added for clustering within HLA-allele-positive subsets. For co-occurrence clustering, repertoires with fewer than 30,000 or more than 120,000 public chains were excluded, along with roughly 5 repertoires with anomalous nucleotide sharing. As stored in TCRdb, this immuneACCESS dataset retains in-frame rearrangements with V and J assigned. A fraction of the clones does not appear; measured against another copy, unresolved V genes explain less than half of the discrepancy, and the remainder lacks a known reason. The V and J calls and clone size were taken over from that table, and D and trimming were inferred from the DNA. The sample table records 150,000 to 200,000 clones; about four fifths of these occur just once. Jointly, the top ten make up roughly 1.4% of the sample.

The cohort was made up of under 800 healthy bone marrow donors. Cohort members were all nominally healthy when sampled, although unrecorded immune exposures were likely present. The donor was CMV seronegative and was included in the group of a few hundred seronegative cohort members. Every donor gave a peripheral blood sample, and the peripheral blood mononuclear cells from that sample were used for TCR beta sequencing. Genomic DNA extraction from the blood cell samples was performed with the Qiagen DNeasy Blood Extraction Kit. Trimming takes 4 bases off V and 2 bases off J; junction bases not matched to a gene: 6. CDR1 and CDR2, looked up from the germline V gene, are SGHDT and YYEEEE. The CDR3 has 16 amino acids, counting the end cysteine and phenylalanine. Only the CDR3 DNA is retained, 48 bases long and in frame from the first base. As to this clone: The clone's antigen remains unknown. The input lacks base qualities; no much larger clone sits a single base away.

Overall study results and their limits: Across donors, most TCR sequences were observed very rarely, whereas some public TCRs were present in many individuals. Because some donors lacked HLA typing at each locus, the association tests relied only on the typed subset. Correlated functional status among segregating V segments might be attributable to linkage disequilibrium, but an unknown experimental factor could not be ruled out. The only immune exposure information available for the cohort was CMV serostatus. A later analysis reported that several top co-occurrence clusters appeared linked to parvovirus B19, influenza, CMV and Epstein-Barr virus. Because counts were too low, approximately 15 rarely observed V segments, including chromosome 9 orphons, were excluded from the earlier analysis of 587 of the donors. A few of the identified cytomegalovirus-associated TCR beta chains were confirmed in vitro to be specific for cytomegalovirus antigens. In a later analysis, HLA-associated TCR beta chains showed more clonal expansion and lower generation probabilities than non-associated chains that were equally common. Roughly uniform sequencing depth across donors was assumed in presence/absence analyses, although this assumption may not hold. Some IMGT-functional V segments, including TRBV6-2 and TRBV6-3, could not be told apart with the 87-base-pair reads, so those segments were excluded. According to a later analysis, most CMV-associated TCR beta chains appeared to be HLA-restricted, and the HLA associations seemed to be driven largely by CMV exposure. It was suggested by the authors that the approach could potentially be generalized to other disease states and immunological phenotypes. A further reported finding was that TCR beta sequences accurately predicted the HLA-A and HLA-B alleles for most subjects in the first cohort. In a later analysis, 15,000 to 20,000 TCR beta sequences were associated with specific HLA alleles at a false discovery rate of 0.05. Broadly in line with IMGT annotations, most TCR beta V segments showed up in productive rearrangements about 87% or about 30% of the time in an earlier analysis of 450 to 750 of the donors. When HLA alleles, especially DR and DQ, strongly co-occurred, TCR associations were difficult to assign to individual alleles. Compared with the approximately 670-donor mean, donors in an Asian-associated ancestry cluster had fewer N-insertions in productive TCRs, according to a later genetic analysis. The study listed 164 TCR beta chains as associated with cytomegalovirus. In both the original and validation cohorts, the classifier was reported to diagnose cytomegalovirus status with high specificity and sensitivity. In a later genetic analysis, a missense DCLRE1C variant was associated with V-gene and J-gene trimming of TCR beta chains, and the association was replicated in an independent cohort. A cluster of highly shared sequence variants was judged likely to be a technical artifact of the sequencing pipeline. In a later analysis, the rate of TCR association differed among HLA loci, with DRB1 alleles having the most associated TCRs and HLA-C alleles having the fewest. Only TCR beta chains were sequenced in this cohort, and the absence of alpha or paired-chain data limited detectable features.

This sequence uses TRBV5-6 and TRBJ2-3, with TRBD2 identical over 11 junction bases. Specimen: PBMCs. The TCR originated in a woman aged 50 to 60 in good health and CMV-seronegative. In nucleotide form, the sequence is TGTGCCAGCAGCCCGAATAGCGGGAGGGCCACAGATACGCAGTATTTT. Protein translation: CASSPNSGRATDTQYF.